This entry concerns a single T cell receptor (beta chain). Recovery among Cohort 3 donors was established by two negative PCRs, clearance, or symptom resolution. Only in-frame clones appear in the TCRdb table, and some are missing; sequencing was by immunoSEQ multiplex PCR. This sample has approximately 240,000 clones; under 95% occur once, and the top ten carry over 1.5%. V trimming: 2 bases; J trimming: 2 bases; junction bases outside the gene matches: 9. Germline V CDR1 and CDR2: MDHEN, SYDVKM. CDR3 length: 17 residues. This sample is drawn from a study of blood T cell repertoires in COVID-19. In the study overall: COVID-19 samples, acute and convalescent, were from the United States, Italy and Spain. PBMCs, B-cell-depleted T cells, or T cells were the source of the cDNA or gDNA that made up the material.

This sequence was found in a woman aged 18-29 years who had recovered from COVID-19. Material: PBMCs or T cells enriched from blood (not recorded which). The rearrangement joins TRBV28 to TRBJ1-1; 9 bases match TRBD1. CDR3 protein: CASSLGDRVNGNTEAFF. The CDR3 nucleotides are TGTGCCAGCAGTTTAGGGGACAGGGTGAATGGAAACACTGAAGCTTTCTTT.